The T cell receptor (beta chain) under discussion was sequenced for a study of human T cells and chemical hapten exposure. MiXCR, run by TCRdb on the RACE reads, gives a single entry per CDR3 protein. The sample lists about 120,000 distinct CDR3 sequences; roughly 12% were seen once. Per germline, CDR1 MNHEY and CDR2 SMNVEV (reference sequence). Trimming cost V 5 bases and J 4 bases; bases outside gene matches: 5. This CDR3 region has 14 residues. Documented time point: patch test 1, 2 weeks after DPC sensitization. The treatment: therapeutic diphenylcyclopropenone sensitization with weekly scalp DPC. People who gave samples had alopecia, were 18 to 70 years old, and were suitable for DPC.

This chain joins TRBV27 and TRBJ2-3; 8 nucleotides line up with TRBD2. This material consisted of whole blood, taken in connection with sensitization to the hapten diphenylcyclopropenone (DPC). The TCR originated in a woman aged 50 to 60 with alopecia areata. Some clones in this sample may be carry-over from other donors' samples. CDR3 residues: CASSPAGAADTQYF. CDR3 nucleotide sequence: TGTGCCAGCAGTCCAGCGGGGGCGGCAGATACGCAGTATTTT.